The 15 T cell receptor beta chains presented below share a single source sample, sequenced in a study of blood T cells in healthy people across ages. Next came a second PCR, run for about 7 to 12 cycles, which used a sample-barcoded 5' primer along with a J-beta primer mix. MiXCR, applied by TCRdb to the 5' RACE reads, yields one record per CDR3 protein. The profile shows around 1,900,000 distinct CDR3 sequences, more than 35% of them singletons. Input material: blood. The source is a human donor in good health.

This clonotype was detected only a few times. The chain has TRBV4-1 and TRBJ1-2, with 11 bases matching TRBD1. CDR3 size: 18 residues. The junction had 10 bases not matched to a gene; V was cut back by 0 bases and J by 4 bases. CDR1 and CDR2 from the germline V gene are MGHRA and YSYEKL. CDR3 nucleotide sequence: TGCGCCAGCAGCCAAGACGGGGACAGGGGGTCGTTGTTCTATGGCTACACCTTC. It yields the protein CASSQDGDRGSLFYGYTF.

The chain is built from TRBV13 and TRBJ2-3; 7 bases match TRBD1. CDR1 PRHDT and CDR2 FYEKMQ come from the germline V gene (reference sequence). The CDR3 length is 18 residues. Trimming took 4 bases from V and 0 from J; bases not matched to a gene: 13. The CDR3 sequence is CASSSLGWGQKSTDTQYF. CDR3 coding DNA: TGTGCCAGCAGCTCGCTGGGCTGGGGACAGAAGAGCACAGATACGCAGTATTTT.

This rearrangement joins TRBV6-5 to TRBJ2-4, with 10 nucleotides matching TRBD2. The better agreement between TRBJ2-5 and the DNA end casts doubt on the J call. Germline-derived CDR1 and CDR2 are MNHEY and SVGAGI. CDR3 length: 17 amino acids. CDR3 DNA sequence: TGTGCCAGCAGTTACGGTACTAGCGGGGAGGATCAAGAGACCCAGTACTTC. This encodes CASSYGTSGEDQETQYF.

The chain carries TRBV20-1 and TRBJ2-1; maybe TRBD2 (6 bases). V was cut by 5 bases and J by 7 bases, with 9 bases left in between. This CDR3 contains 11 residues. The V gene's germline CDR1 is DFQATT and CDR2 SNEGSKA (reference sequence). CDR3 in amino acids: CSAAGRNEQFF. CDR3 nucleotides: TGCAGTGCTGCGGGGAGAAATGAGCAGTTCTTC.

J is TRBJ1-1 and V is TRBV5-1; no firm D call. The V end lost 0 bases, the J end lost 7 bases, and 19 bases lay between the germline ends. Germline CDR1 SGHRS, CDR2 YFSETQ. The length of the CDR3 is 16 residues. CDR3 in DNA: TGCGCCAGCAGCTTGGCCGACCCTCCTGCGAGCAGTGAAGCTTTCTTT. This gives the protein CASSLADPPASSEAFF.

This rearrangement joins TRBV7-2 to TRBJ2-7; the D gene is possibly TRBD1 (6 bases). From germline, CDR1 is SGHTA and CDR2 FQGNSA. Trimming removed 5 bases at V and 3 bases at J, with 14 bases between. The CDR3 is made up of 14 amino acids. CDR3 sequence: CASSPEGVRYEQYF. The CDR3 DNA is TGTGCCAGCAGCCCAGAGGGGGTCCGCTACGAGCAGTACTTC.

In this sample, this clonotype turned up a few times. V is TRBV20-1 and J is TRBJ1-2, with D tentatively TRBD1 (6 bases). Germline CDR1 and CDR2: DFQATT and SNEGSKA (reference sequence). The V and J ends lost 1 base and 3 bases respectively, with 15 bases between them. CDR3 size: 15 residues. The CDR3 nucleotides read TGCAGTGCTAGAGTTGGGGGGGGGACACACTATGGCTACACCTTC. It specifies CSARVGGGTHYGYTF.

As concerns this clonotype: This may arise from a read error, as a much more abundant clone is one base away. The chain uses TRBV7-2 and TRBJ2-1; possibly TRBD1 or TRBD2 for D (5 bases each). V lost 5 bases, J lost 5 bases, and 13 bases lay in between. This CDR3 has 14 amino acids. Per the germline V gene, CDR1 is SGHTA and CDR2 is FQGNSA. Written as DNA, the CDR3 is TGTGCCAGCAGCCGTCTTCGGGACCACAATGAGCAGTTCTTC. Translation: CASSRLRDHNEQFF.

J is TRBJ2-1 and V is TRBV11-2; TRBD2 matches at 16 bases. The V gene's germline CDR1 is SGHAT and CDR2 FQNNGV. With 4 bases clipped from V and 2 bases from J, the junction kept 14 bases outside the gene matches. This CDR3 is 21 amino acids long. The CDR3 DNA follows: TGTGCCAGCAGCTCCCCCGGGACTAGCGGGGGGGCCGTTACACCCTACAATGAGCAGTTCTTC. Translation gives CASSSPGTSGGAVTPYNEQFF.

The V and J genes are TRBV6-6 and TRBJ1-6; D gene unclear. CDR3 length: 14 residues. Germline V gene lookup returns CDR1 MNHNY and CDR2 SVGAGI (reference sequence). Trimming stripped 2 bases from V and 8 bases from J, with 10 bases between. The CDR3 region has the DNA TGTGCCAGCAGTTACAAAGGTTTAGATTCACCCCTCCACTTT. This translates into CASSYKGLDSPLHF.

The chain joins TRBV6-5 to TRBJ2-4, with no clear D. The end of the DNA is better explained by TRBJ2-7, so the J call may be wrong. Germline V gene lookup returns CDR1 MNHEY and CDR2 SVGAGI. The CDR3 consists of 13 residues. CDR3 nucleotide sequence: TGTGCCAGCAGTTACGGGGTTGGGTACGAGCAGTACTTC. This translates into CASSYGVGYEQYF.

The rearrangement uses TRBV20-1 and TRBJ1-5; maybe TRBD1 (5 bases). The CDR3 loop spans 14 amino acids. The V and J ends lost 2 bases and 6 bases respectively, with 14 bases between them. Germline V gives CDR1 DFQATT, CDR2 SNEGSKA (reference sequence). CDR3 nucleotides: TGCAGTGCTAGACAAACTGGGGACCGTCAGCCCCAGCATTTT. It codes for CSARQTGDRQPQHF.

The rearrangement uses TRBV7-3 and TRBJ1-1; TRBD1 agrees at 7 bases. V lost 5 bases and J lost 2; bases outside the gene matches: 11. The CDR3 covers 16 residues. The germline V gene encodes CDR1 SGHTA and CDR2 FQGTGA. This CDR3 reads CASSPGGGYRNTEAFF. DNA for the CDR3: TGTGCCAGCAGCCCAGGGGGGGGCTACAGAAACACTGAAGCTTTCTTT.

J is TRBJ2-5 and V is TRBV6-1, with D possibly matching TRBD2 (6 bases). Judging by the DNA end, TRBJ2-1 fits better; the J call may be wrong. Germline V lookup: CDR1 MNHNS, CDR2 SASEGT. This CDR3 contains 16 residues. The CDR3 protein is CASSEFRTAGRETQFF. Here the CDR3 DNA reads TGTGCCAGCAGTGAATTTCGTACAGCCGGGAGAGAGACCCAGTTCTTC.

This clonotype was seen only a few times. The chain carries TRBV6-2 or TRBV6-3 and TRBJ1-2, with D hard to call. Germline values: CDR1 MNHEY, CDR2 SVGEGT. This CDR3 is 12 amino acids long. The ends were cut back, 5 bases at V and 7 bases at J, with 11 bases in the middle. Here the CDR3 reads CASSNQDLGYTF. DNA of the CDR3: TGTGCCAGCAGTAATCAGGATCTTGGCTACACCTTC.